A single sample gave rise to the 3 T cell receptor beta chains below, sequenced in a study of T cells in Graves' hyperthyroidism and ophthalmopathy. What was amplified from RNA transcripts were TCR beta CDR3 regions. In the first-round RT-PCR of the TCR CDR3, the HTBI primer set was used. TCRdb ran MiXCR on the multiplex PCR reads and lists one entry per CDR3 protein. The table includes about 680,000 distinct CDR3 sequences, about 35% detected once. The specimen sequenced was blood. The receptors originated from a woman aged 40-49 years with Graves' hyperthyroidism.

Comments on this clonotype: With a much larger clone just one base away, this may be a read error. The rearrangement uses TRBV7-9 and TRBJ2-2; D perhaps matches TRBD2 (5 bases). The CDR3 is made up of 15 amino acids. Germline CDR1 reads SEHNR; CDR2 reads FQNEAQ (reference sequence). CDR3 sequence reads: CASSFGDLNTGKLFF. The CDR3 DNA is TGTGCCAGCAGCTTCGGAGACCTGAACACCGGGAAGCTGTTTTTT.

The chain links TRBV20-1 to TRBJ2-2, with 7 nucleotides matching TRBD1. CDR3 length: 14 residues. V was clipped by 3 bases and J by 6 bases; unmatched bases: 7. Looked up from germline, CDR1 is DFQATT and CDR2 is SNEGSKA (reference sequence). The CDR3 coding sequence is TGCAGTGCTAGGCAAATAACAGGGGCCGGGGAGCTGTTTTTT. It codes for CSARQITGAGELFF.

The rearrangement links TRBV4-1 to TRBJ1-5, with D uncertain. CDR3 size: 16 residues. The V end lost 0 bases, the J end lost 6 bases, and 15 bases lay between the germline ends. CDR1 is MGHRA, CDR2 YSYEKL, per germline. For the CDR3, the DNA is TGCGCCAGCAGCCAAGAGATTGGGCAGAACCCTCAGCCCCAGCATTTT. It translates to CASSQEIGQNPQPQHF.